This T cell receptor beta chain was identified in a study of blood T cells in healthy people across ages. Whole-study results and caveats: Per million T cells, TCR beta diversity dropped roughly linearly as age increased. Naive CD4+ cells and diversity were both higher in long-lived donors than in aged donors.

With a J-beta primer mix and a sample-barcoded 5' primer, a second PCR ran about 7 to 12 cycles. MiXCR was run by TCRdb on the 5' RACE reads, yielding one entry per CDR3 protein. The repertoire consists of under 1 million distinct CDR3 sequences, with around 45% occurring once and the leading ten covering under 20%. Isolation of PBMCs gave at least 7 million cells per sample. Per individual sample, total RNA of at least 5 micrograms was extracted. V shed 7 bases, J shed 3 bases, and the junction held 4 bases outside the gene matches. Germline assignment: CDR1 GTSNPN and CDR2 SVGIG (reference sequence). The CDR3 runs 12 residues. As concerns this clonotype: Its specificity is unknown.

The receptor was isolated from a man aged 60 to 69 in good health. Sequenced input: blood. The chain joins TRBV30 to TRBJ2-7; 9 bases agree with TRBD2. This CDR3 reads CALTSGSYEQYF. CDR3 nucleotide sequence: TGTGCCTTGACTAGCGGCAGCTACGAGCAGTACTTC.